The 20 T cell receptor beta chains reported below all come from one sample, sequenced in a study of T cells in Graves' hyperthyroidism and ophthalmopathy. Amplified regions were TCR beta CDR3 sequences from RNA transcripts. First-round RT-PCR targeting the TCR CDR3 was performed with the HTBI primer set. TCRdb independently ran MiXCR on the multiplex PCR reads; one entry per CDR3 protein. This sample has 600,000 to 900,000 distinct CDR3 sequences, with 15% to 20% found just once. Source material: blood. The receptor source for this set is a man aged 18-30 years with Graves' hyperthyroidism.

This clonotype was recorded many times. CDR3 nucleotides: TGTGCCAGCAGCTTTCGTTTAATGGATACGCAGTATTTT. Translated, it gives CASSFRLMDTQYF. V and J are TRBV7-8 and TRBJ2-3, with D unclear. This CDR3 is built from 13 residues. Germline V CDR1 and CDR2: SGHVS, FQNEAQ. Trimming stripped 3 bases from V and 6 bases from J, with 10 bases between.

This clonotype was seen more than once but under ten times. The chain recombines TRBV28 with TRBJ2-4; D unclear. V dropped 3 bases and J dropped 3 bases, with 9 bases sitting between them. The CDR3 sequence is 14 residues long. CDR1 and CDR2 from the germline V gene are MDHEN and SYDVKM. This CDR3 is CASSFAELKNIQYF. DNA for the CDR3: TGTGCCAGCAGTTTCGCCGAACTCAAAAACATTCAGTACTTC. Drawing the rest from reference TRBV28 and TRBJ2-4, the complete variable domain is DVKVTQSSRYLVKRTGEKVFLECVQDMDHENMFWYRQDPGLGLRLIYFSYDVKMKEKGDIPEGYSVSREKKERFSLILESASTNQTSMYLCASSFAELKNIQYFGAGTRLSVL.

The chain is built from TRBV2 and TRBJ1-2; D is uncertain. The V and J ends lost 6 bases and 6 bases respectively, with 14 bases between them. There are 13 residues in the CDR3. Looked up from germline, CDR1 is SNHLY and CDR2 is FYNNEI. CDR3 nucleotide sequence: TGTGCCAGCAGGGAGTACGTGATCCATGGCTACACCTTC. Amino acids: CASREYVIHGYTF.

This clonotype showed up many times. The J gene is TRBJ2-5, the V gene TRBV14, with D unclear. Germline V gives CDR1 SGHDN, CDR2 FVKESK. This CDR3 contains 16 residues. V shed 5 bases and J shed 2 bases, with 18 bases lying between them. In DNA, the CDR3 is TGTGCCAGCAGCGAAGGGCCCACCTCCCTTCAAGAGACCCAGTACTTC. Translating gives CASSEGPTSLQETQYF.

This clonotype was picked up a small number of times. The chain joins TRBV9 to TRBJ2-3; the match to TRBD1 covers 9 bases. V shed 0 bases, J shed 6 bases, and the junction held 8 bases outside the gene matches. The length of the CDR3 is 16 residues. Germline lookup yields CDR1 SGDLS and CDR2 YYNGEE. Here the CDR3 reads CASSVAGQGLRDTQYF. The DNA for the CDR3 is TGTGCCAGCAGCGTAGCTGGACAGGGGCTTAGGGATACGCAGTATTTT.

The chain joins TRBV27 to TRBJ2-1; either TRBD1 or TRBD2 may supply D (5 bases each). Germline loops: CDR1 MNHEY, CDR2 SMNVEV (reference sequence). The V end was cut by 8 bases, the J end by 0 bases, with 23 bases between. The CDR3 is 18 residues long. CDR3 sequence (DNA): TGTGCCAGCGGGGTTTTTGCTAATCCAGGGAGCTCCTACAATGAGCAGTTCTTC. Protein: CASGVFANPGSSYNEQFF.

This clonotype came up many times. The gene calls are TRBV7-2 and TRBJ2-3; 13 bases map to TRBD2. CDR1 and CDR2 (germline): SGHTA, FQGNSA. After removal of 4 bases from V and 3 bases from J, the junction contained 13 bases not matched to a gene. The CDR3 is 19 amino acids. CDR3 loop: CASSYVGGLAGVRTDTQYF. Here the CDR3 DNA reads TGTGCCAGCAGCTATGTTGGCGGACTAGCGGGAGTTCGGACAGATACGCAGTATTTT.

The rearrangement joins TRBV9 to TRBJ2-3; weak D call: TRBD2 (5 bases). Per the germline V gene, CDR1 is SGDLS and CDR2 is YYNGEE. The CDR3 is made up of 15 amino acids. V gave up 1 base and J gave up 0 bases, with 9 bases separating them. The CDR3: CASSVQLASTDTQYF. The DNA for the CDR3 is TGTGCCAGCAGCGTACAGCTAGCCAGCACAGATACGCAGTATTTT.

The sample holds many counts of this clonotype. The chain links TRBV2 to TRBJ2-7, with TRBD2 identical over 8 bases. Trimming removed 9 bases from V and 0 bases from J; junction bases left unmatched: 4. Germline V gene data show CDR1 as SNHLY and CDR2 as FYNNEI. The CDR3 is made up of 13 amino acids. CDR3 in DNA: TGTGCCAGTCTGGGACTAGACTCCTACGAGCAGTACTTC. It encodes CASLGLDSYEQYF.

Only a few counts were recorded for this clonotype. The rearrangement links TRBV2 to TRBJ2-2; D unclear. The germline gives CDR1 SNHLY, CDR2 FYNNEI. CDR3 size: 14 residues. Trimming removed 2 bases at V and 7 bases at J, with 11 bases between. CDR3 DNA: TGTGCCAGCAGTGAAAGGGTTGCCGGCGGGGAGCTGTTTTTT. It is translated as CASSERVAGGELFF.

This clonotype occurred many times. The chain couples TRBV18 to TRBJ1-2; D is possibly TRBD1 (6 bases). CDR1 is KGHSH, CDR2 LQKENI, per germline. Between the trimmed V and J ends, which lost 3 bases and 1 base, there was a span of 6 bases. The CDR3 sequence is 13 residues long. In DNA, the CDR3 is TGTGCCAGCTCACCGGACAGTAACTATGGCTACACCTTC. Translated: CASSPDSNYGYTF.

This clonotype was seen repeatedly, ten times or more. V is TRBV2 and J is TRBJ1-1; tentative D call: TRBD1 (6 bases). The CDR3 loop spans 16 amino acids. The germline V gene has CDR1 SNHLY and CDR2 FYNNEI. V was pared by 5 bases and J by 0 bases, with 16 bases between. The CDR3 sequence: CASSLGAGAMNTEAFF. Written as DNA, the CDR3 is TGTGCCAGCAGTCTGGGGGCAGGGGCGATGAACACTGAAGCTTTCTTT. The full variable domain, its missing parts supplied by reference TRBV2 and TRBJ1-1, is EPEVTQTPSHQVTQMGQEVILRCVPISNHLYFYWYRQILGQKVEFLVSFYNNEISEKSEIFDDQFSVERPDGSNFTLKIRSTKLEDSAMYFCASSLGAGAMNTEAFFGQGTRLTVV.

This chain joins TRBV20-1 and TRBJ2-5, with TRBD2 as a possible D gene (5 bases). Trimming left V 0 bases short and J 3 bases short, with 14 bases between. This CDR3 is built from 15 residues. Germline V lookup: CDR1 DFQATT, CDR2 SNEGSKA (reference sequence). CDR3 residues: CSARDLLASKETQYF. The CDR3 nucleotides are TGCAGTGCTAGAGATCTACTGGCTAGCAAAGAGACCCAGTACTTC.

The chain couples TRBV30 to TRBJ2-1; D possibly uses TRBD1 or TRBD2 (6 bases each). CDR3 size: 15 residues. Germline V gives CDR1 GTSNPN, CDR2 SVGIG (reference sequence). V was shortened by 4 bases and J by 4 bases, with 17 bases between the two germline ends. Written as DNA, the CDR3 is TGTGCCTGGATTCAACTGGGGGGCGATTACAATGAGCAGTTCTTC. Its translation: CAWIQLGGDYNEQFF.

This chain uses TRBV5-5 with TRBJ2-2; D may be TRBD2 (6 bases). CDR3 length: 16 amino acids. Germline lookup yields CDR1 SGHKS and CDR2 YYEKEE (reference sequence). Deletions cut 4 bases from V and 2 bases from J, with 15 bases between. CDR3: CASSPPGTYNTGELFF. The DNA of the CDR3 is TGTGCCAGCAGCCCACCGGGGACTTATAACACCGGGGAGCTGTTTTTT.

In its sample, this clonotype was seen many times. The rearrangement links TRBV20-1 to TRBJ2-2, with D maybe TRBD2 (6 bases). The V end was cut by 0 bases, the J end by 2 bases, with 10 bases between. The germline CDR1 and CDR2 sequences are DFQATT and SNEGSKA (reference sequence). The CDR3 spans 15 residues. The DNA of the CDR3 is TGCAGTGCTAGAGATCTTAGCGGCAACACCGGGGAGCTGTTTTTT. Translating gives CSARDLSGNTGELFF.

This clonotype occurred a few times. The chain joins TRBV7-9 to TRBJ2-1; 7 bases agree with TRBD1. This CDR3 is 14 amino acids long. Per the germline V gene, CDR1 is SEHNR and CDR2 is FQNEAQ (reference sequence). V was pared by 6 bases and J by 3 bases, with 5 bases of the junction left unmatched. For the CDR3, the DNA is TGTGCCAGCAGGGAGCAGGGGGACTACAATGAGCAGTTCTTC. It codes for CASREQGDYNEQFF.

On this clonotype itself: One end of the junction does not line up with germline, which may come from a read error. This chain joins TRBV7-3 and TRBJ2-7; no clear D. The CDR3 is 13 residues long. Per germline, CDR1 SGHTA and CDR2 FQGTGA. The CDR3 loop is CASGLSRPYEQYF. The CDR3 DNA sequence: TGTGCCAGCGGCTTAAGCCGCCCCTACGAGCAGTACTTC. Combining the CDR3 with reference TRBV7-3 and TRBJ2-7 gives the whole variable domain GAGVSQTPSNKVTEKGKYVELRCDPISGHTALYWYRQSLGQGPEFLIYFQGTGAADDSGLPNDRFFAVRPEGSVSTLKIQRTERGDSAVYLCASGLSRPYEQYFGPGTRLTVT.

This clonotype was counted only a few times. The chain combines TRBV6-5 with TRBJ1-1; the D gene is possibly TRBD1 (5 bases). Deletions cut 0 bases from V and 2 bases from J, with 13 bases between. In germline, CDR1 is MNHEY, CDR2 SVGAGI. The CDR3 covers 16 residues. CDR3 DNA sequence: TGTGCCAGCAGTTACTCGAGGGCGACAGTAAACACTGAAGCTTTCTTT. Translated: CASSYSRATVNTEAFF.

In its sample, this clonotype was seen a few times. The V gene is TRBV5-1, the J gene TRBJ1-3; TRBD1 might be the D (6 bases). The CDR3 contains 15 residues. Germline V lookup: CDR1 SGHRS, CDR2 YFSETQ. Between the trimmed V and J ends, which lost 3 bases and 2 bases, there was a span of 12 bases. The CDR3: CASSSGTRAGNTIYF. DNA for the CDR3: TGCGCCAGCAGCTCCGGGACAAGGGCTGGAAACACCATATATTTT.